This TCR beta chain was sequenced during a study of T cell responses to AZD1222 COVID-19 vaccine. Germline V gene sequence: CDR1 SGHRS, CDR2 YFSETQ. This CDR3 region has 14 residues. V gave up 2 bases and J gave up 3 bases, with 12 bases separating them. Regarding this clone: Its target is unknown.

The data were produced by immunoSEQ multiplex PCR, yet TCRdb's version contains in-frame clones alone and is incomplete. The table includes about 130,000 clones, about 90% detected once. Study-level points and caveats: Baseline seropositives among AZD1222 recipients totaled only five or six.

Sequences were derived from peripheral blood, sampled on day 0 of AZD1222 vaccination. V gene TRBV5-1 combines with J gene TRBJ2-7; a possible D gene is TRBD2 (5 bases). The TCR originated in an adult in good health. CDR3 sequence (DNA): TGCGCCAGCAGCTTTCGGGGTCACAACTACGAGCAGTACTTC. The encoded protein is CASSFRGHNYEQYF.